Presented here are 20 T cell receptor beta chains from one specimen sequenced in a study of shared clonotypes between healthy human individuals. CD45RO negativity and positive selection for CCR7 defined naive CD8 cells, a population that excluded terminally differentiated effector memory CD45RA+ cells. TCRdb's table, derived via immunoSEQ multiplex PCR, lists solely in-frame clones and lacks some. The table lists approximately 600,000 clones, roughly 95% of them singletons. Sample: naive CD8+ T cells sorted from blood. These receptor sequences come from a woman in her twenties or thirties in good health.

The J gene is TRBJ2-7, the V gene TRBV27; D is perhaps TRBD1 (6 bases). Germline V gene sequence: CDR1 MNHEY, CDR2 SMNVEV (reference sequence). The CDR3 sequence is 14 residues long. Trimming removed 5 bases from V and 0 bases from J, with 11 bases in between. CDR3 in DNA: TGTGCCAGCAGTACCCGGGACACCTCCTACGAGCAGTACTTC. Translated: CASSTRDTSYEQYF.

A single count supports this clone. The chain is built from TRBV7-6 and TRBJ1-1; D is undetermined. Germline V CDR1 and CDR2: SGHVS, FNYEAQ. This CDR3 is built from 14 residues. V was trimmed by 5 bases and J by 4 bases, leaving 14 bases between them. The CDR3 coding sequence is TGTGCCAGCAGCCCCTCCTTCGTGTCCACTGAAGCTTTCTTT. This codes for CASSPSFVSTEAFF.

This clone was counted only a few times. This rearrangement joins TRBV4-1 to TRBJ1-5, with D possibly being TRBD1 (5 bases). This CDR3 has 17 residues. CDR1 MGHRA and CDR2 YSYEKL come from the germline V gene. V gave up 0 bases and J gave up 0 bases, with 12 bases separating them. CDR3 DNA: TGCGCCAGCAGCCAAGATGGGGCGGCGGGTAGCAATCAGCCCCAGCATTTT. This translates into CASSQDGAAGSNQPQHF.

The rearrangement links TRBV5-6 to TRBJ1-2; 11 nucleotides agree with TRBD1. V was clipped by 4 bases and J by 7 bases; unmatched bases: 6. The CDR3 runs 14 residues. Germline CDR1 and CDR2: SGHDT and YYEEEE. CDR3 sequence: CASSVGQGALGYTF. The CDR3 bases are TGTGCCAGCAGCGTAGGACAGGGGGCGCTTGGCTACACCTTC.

This chain joins TRBV5-4 and TRBJ2-3, with D tentatively TRBD1 or TRBD2 (6 bases each). Germline loops: CDR1 SGHNT, CDR2 YYREEE (reference sequence). Between the trimmed V and J ends, which lost 2 bases and 0 bases, there was a span of 13 bases. The CDR3 contains 16 residues. The CDR3 reads CASSFFGGLSTDTQYF. CDR3 sequence (DNA): TGTGCCAGCAGCTTCTTTGGGGGGCTGAGCACAGATACGCAGTATTTT.

The V gene is TRBV27, the J gene TRBJ1-6; TRBD1 is a possible D gene (5 bases). Trimming removed 6 bases from V and 4 bases from J, with 16 bases in between. The CDR3 contains 16 residues. CDR1 and CDR2 (germline): MNHEY, SMNVEV (reference sequence). The CDR3 DNA follows: TGTGCCAGCAGCAGTGTGGGGGGGTTGTATAATTCACCCCTCCACTTT. The encoded protein is CASSSVGGLYNSPLHF.

The V gene is TRBV28, the J gene TRBJ2-7; D is unresolved. V was cut by 5 bases and J by 7 bases, with 24 bases left in between. Germline lookup yields CDR1 MDHEN and CDR2 SYDVKM. CDR3 size: 16 residues. CDR3 in DNA: TGTGCCAGCAGTACTTCAACCCTGGCTGCCCCCTTAGAGCAGTACTTC. Translated: CASSTSTLAAPLEQYF. Variable domain in full (rest from reference TRBV28 and TRBJ2-7): DVKVTQSSRYLVKRTGEKVFLECVQDMDHENMFWYRQDPGLGLRLIYFSYDVKMKEKGDIPEGYSVSREKKERFSLILESASTNQTSMYLCASSTSTLAAPLEQYFGPGTRLTVT.

This rearrangement joins TRBV6-6 to TRBJ2-5; 9 nucleotides line up with TRBD1. With 1 base clipped from V and 5 bases from J, the junction kept 8 bases outside the gene matches. Germline V gives CDR1 MNHNY, CDR2 SVGAGI (reference sequence). The CDR3 runs 16 residues. The DNA of the CDR3 is TGTGCCAGCAGTTACTTGGGACAGGGCAGAGGGGAGACCCAGTACTTC. Protein: CASSYLGQGRGETQYF.

To note about this clone: In the same sample, other DNA sequences code for this CDR3. The chain combines TRBV10-1 with TRBJ2-5; D not resolved. This CDR3 contains 13 residues. Germline V lookup: CDR1 WNHNN, CDR2 SYGVQD (reference sequence). The V gene lost 0 bases and the J gene lost 4 bases, with 6 bases spanning the gap. The CDR3 reads CASSESLGETQYF. CDR3 sequence (DNA): TGCGCCAGCAGTGAGTCCCTGGGAGAGACCCAGTACTTC.

J is TRBJ2-1 and V is TRBV29-1; 9 positions match TRBD1. This CDR3 spans 15 amino acids. Germline trimming cut 3 bases from V and 7 bases from J; bases unmatched to any gene: 10. Germline CDR1 is SQVTM and CDR2 is ANQGSEA. The CDR3 reads CSVDMPGQGRNEQFF. The CDR3 nucleotides read TGCAGCGTTGATATGCCGGGACAGGGACGGAATGAGCAGTTCTTC.

The rearrangement uses TRBV7-4 and TRBJ2-3; D ambiguous. CDR3 size: 13 residues. Germline V gives CDR1 SGHVT, CDR2 SQSDAQ. Trimming left V 2 bases short and J 2 bases short, with 5 bases between. CDR3 region: CASSLSVTDTQYF. CDR3 in DNA: TGTGCCAGCAGCTTAAGTGTCACAGATACGCAGTATTTT. Variable domain in full (rest from reference TRBV7-4 and TRBJ2-3): GAGVSQSPRYKVAKRGRDVALRCDSISGHVTLYWYRQTLGQGSEVLTYSQSDAQRDKSGRPSGRFSAERPERSVSTLKIQRTEQGDSAVYLCASSLSVTDTQYFGPGTRLTVL.

In its sample, this clone was seen once. The chain couples TRBV7-8 to TRBJ2-7; 14 nucleotides match TRBD2. There are 16 residues in the CDR3. V lost 5 bases to trimming and J lost 0 bases; unmatched junction nucleotides: 3. Germline V gene sequence: CDR1 SGHVS, CDR2 FQNEAQ. CDR3 in DNA: TGTGCCAGCAGCCCGGGACTAGCGGGAGACTCCTACGAGCAGTACTTC. Translated, it gives CASSPGLAGDSYEQYF.

This clone was seen once. This chain links TRBV28 with TRBJ2-1, with D perhaps matching TRBD1 (5 bases). The CDR3 consists of 13 residues. Germline CDR1 reads MDHEN; CDR2 reads SYDVKM. V shed 2 bases and J shed 7 bases, with 9 bases lying between them. The CDR3: CASSLPGQNEQFF. CDR3 coding DNA: TGTGCCAGCAGTTTACCAGGGCAGAATGAGCAGTTCTTC.

V is TRBV27 and J is TRBJ1-4; weak D call: TRBD1 (6 bases). The ends were cut back, 5 bases at V and 7 bases at J, with 14 bases in the middle. CDR3 length: 14 residues. The V gene's germline CDR1 is MNHEY and CDR2 SMNVEV (reference sequence). This chain's CDR3 is CASSVTGASEKLFF. In nucleotides, the CDR3 is TGTGCCAGCAGTGTGACAGGCGCGAGTGAAAAACTGTTTTTT. Supplemented by reference TRBV27 and TRBJ1-4, the full variable domain reads EAQVTQNPRYLITVTGKKLTVTCSQNMNHEYMSWYRQDPGLGLRQIYYSMNVEVTDKGDVPEGYKVSRKEKRNFPLILESPSPNQTSLYFCASSVTGASEKLFFGSGTQLSVL.

The chain carries TRBV9 and TRBJ2-7; 7 nucleotides line up with TRBD2. J lost 1 base, V lost 7 bases, and 8 bases had no gene match. The CDR3 spans 14 residues. Germline V gene data show CDR1 as SGDLS and CDR2 as YYNGEE. Here the CDR3 DNA reads TGTGCCAGCTCACAGCGGGGCCTTTCCTACGAGCAGTACTTC. This gives the protein CASSQRGLSYEQYF.

The rearrangement uses TRBV28 and TRBJ2-7; the D gene is possibly TRBD2 (6 bases). From germline, CDR1 is MDHEN and CDR2 SYDVKM. Trimming stripped 4 bases from V and 4 bases from J, with 23 bases between. CDR3 length: 17 amino acids. The CDR3 protein is CASSSPTRRVSRYEQYF. The CDR3 DNA is TGTGCCAGCAGTTCCCCGACTAGACGGGTGTCGCGGTACGAGCAGTACTTC.

The rearrangement joins TRBV6-5 to TRBJ2-7; 7 bases align to TRBD1. Germline-derived CDR1 and CDR2 are MNHEY and SVGAGI. This CDR3 contains 15 residues. Losses at the gene ends were 0 bases for V and 3 bases for J; bases not matched to a gene: 5. The CDR3 spells CASSYSMGTVYEQYF. The CDR3 nucleotides are TGTGCCAGCAGTTACTCGATGGGGACAGTCTACGAGCAGTACTTC.

Only one count was recorded for this clone. V is TRBV11-3 and J is TRBJ2-5, with 8 bases lining up with TRBD2. The better agreement between TRBJ2-7 and the DNA end casts doubt on the J call. Per the germline V gene, CDR1 is SGHNT and CDR2 is YENEEA. The CDR3 is 13 residues long. In nucleotides, the CDR3 is TGTGCCAGCAGTCCGAGCGGGAGCTACGAGCAGTACTTC. Its translation is CASSPSGSYEQYF.

The chain uses TRBV4-1 and TRBJ1-1; D is undetermined. V lost 0 bases, J lost 0 bases, and 17 bases lay in between. The CDR3 is made up of 18 amino acids. Germline assignment: CDR1 MGHRA and CDR2 YSYEKL. CDR3: CASSQDSGFKAMNTEAFF. DNA for the CDR3: TGCGCCAGCAGCCAAGATTCTGGGTTCAAGGCCATGAACACTGAAGCTTTCTTT.

V is TRBV7-6 and J is TRBJ1-5; TRBD1 agrees at 9 bases. Looked up from germline, CDR1 is SGHVS and CDR2 is FNYEAQ. This CDR3 is 17 amino acids long. V lost 5 bases, J lost 0 bases, and 8 bases stayed unmatched. CDR3 protein: CASSQNRGRDSNQPQHF. The CDR3 region has the DNA TGTGCCAGCAGCCAAAACAGGGGGCGGGATAGCAATCAGCCCCAGCATTTT.